This T cell receptor (beta chain) stems from a study of early stage breast cancer tumors. Study observations and caveats: Enriched TCRB sequences shared across patients were mostly commonly generated sequences. Blood repertoires resembled normal breast more than tumor.

Each sample had two DNA replicates, 0.5 ug blood or about 1.5 ug tissue. The method was immunoSEQ multiplex PCR; TCRdb's version includes in-frame clones alone and lacks a portion of them. Of 7,000 to 8,500 clones in the sample, 70% to 80% are singletons; the top ten hold 6.5% to 10%. The CDR3 sequence is 14 residues long. J was trimmed by 3 bases and V by 11 bases; bases with no gene match: 7. Germline values: CDR1 MNHNY, CDR2 SVGAGI (reference sequence). Notes on this clone: Its antigen remains unidentified.

V usage is TRBV6-6 and J usage is TRBJ1-5; 10 nucleotides align to TRBD1. This sequence was found in a person between 55 and 69 years old with breast cancer. Material for sequencing was normal breast tissue next to the tumor. The CDR3 protein is CAAGTGDANQPQHF. CDR3 sequence (DNA): TGTGCCGCAGGGACAGGGGACGCCAATCAGCCCCAGCATTTT.